This T cell receptor (beta chain) was sequenced in a study of CD8+CD57+ T cells in acquired aplastic anemia. Patients selected for sequencing had displayed CD8+CD57+ cell expansion by flow cytometry. Template material for TCR beta VDJ and CDR3 profiling consisted of genomic DNA. TCRdb ran MiXCR on the reads and lists one entry per CDR3 protein. Of around 500,000 distinct CDR3 sequences in the sample, around 30% were seen once. Germline V gene lookup returns CDR1 MDHEN and CDR2 SYDVKM. V lost 8 bases, J lost 0 bases, and 20 bases lay in between. CDR3 length equals 17 residues. The chain carries TRBV28 and TRBJ1-5; no firm D call. The source material was sorted CD4+, CD8+, or CD8+CD57+ T cells (not recorded which) from PBMCs. This receptor was identified in a human donor with aplastic anemia. CDR3 coding DNA: TGTGCCAGCGTACTCGTGGCCGAGGTGGGTAGCAATCAGCCCCAGCATTTT. The encoded protein is CASVLVAEVGSNQPQHF.